The 19 T cell receptor beta chains below all came from one sample that was sequenced in a study of response to subunit inactivated influenza vaccine. One entry per CDR3 protein results from TCRdb running MiXCR on the RT-PCR reads. Among 200,000 to 250,000 distinct CDR3 sequences listed, more than 10% were seen once. The sample consisted of non-naive T cells sorted from PBMCs, taken 14 to 15 days before vaccination. Every receptor here comes from a man in his fifties who received an inactivated influenza vaccine.

This clonotype was seen a handful of times. The J gene is TRBJ2-5, the V gene TRBV6-1; 8 bases match TRBD1. The germline V gene has CDR1 MNHNS and CDR2 SASEGT. Trimming removed 4 bases from V and 10 bases from J; junction bases left unmatched: 5. The CDR3 spans 12 residues. The CDR3, as DNA: TGTGCCAGCAGTGCCGAGGGACAGGTCCAGTACTTC. This sequence encodes CASSAEGQVQYF.

This clonotype was seen a handful of times. The rearrangement links TRBV12-3 or TRBV12-4 to TRBJ1-6, with 11 bases identical to TRBD1. With V trimmed by 5 bases and J by 14 bases, 11 bases remained unmatched. The CDR3 extends over 15 amino acids. CDR3 sequence (DNA): TGTGCCAGCAGTCTCCGGACAGGGGGCTTTTTGTCCCTCCACTTT. Residues: CASSLRTGGFLSLHF.

This clonotype was detected only a few times. This rearrangement joins TRBV9 to TRBJ2-5; D possibly corresponds to TRBD2 (5 bases). Germline CDR1 is SGDLS and CDR2 is YYNGEE. The CDR3 has 13 amino acids. V was clipped by 7 bases and J by 5 bases, with 15 bases between them. This CDR3 is CASRRTRGETQYF. The CDR3 DNA follows: TGTGCCAGCCGCCGCACTAGAGGGGAGACCCAGTACTTC.

The chain combines TRBV20-1 with TRBJ2-5; TRBD1 matches at 10 bases. This CDR3 is built from 18 residues. V was clipped by 0 bases and J by 3 bases; unmatched bases: 13. CDR1 is DFQATT and CDR2 is SNEGSKA in the germline V gene (reference sequence). CDR3 protein: CSAREDRGLTQGKETQYF. The CDR3 coding sequence is TGCAGTGCTAGAGAGGACAGGGGGTTAACCCAGGGCAAAGAGACCCAGTACTTC.

This clonotype was seen a few times. The chain links TRBV6-1 to TRBJ1-3, with TRBD1 matching over 10 bases. The J segment lost 0 bases and the V segment lost 7 bases, leaving 6 bases of the junction unmatched. CDR3 length: 16 amino acids. In germline, CDR1 is MNHNS, CDR2 SASEGT. This CDR3 reads CASTEGQGHSGNTIYF. CDR3 nucleotides: TGTGCCAGCACCGAGGGACAGGGGCACTCTGGAAACACCATATATTTT.

The CDR3 region has the DNA TGTGCCAGCAGCCCCGGGACAGGGGGCGCTTCTAACTATGGCTACACCTTC. Amino acids: CASSPGTGGASNYGYTF. The chain uses TRBV5-4 and TRBJ1-2; TRBD1 aligns across 12 bases. V gave up 4 bases and J gave up 0 bases; unmatched junction bases: 7. The CDR3 contains 17 residues. Germline CDR1 SGHNT, CDR2 YYREEE (reference sequence). The variable domain in full, with the rest retrieved from reference TRBV5-4 and TRBJ1-2, is ETGVTQSPTHLIKTRGQQVTLRCSSQSGHNTVSWYQQALGQGPQFIFQYYREEENGRGNFPPRFSGLQFPNYSSELNVNALELDDSALYLCASSPGTGGASNYGYTFGSGTRLTVV.

The chain employs TRBV29-1 and TRBJ2-7, with D hard to call. The germline V and J ends were trimmed by 5 bases and 4 bases, with 9 bases remaining between them. The CDR3 is made up of 11 amino acids. The V gene's germline CDR1 is SQVTM and CDR2 ANQGSEA. The CDR3 loop reads CSVFLGYEQYF. Here the CDR3 DNA reads TGCAGCGTTTTCTTGGGATACGAGCAGTACTTC.

The chain couples TRBV6-5 to TRBJ1-1, with 9 bases fitting TRBD1. Per germline, CDR1 MNHEY and CDR2 SVGAGI. CDR3 length equals 15 residues. Trimming took 3 bases from V and 5 from J; bases not matched to a gene: 7. CDR3: CASSYSYRGRTEAFF. The CDR3 DNA is TGTGCCAGCAGTTATTCCTACAGGGGGCGGACTGAAGCTTTCTTT.

The rearrangement links TRBV4-1 to TRBJ2-1, with D tentatively TRBD2 (6 bases). The CDR3 loop spans 16 amino acids. Germline values: CDR1 MGHRA, CDR2 YSYEKL. With 4 bases removed from V and 7 bases from J, the gap between germline ends came to 20 bases. In nucleotides, the CDR3 is TGCGCCAGCAGCCGTGGCGGGAATACTCTGGGGAATGAGCAGTTCTTC. As protein: CASSRGGNTLGNEQFF.

This clonotype was picked up many times. The V gene is TRBV14, the J gene TRBJ1-1, with 11 bases identical to TRBD1. CDR1 is SGHDN, CDR2 FVKESK, per germline. The CDR3 has 16 residues. The V gene end was trimmed by 4 bases and the J gene end by 10 bases; junction bases not matched to a gene: 14. The CDR3 protein is CASSLNAGTGGFRAFF. CDR3 bases: TGTGCCAGCAGCCTCAACGCCGGGACAGGGGGTTTTCGAGCTTTCTTT.

The sample holds many counts of this clonotype. The genes are TRBV29-1 and TRBJ1-1; TRBD1 matches at 9 bases. Germline V CDR1 and CDR2: SQVTM, ANQGSEA. The ends lost 4 bases at V and 7 bases at J; junction bases unmatched: 13. The length of the CDR3 is 15 residues. The DNA for the CDR3 is TGCAGCGTTGTTCCCCGGGGACAGGGATCGTATGAAGCTTTCTTT. Its protein product is CSVVPRGQGSYEAFF.

This clonotype was observed a handful of times. This chain links TRBV7-2 with TRBJ2-7; D remains unclear. The CDR3 is 15 amino acids. V was shortened by 3 bases and J by 1 base, with 13 bases between the two germline ends. Germline V gene lookup returns CDR1 SGHTA and CDR2 FQGNSA. CDR3 amino acids: CASSFVSSRSYEQYF. The CDR3 DNA follows: TGTGCCAGCAGCTTCGTTAGCTCGAGGTCCTACGAGCAGTACTTC.

This clonotype was counted between two and nine times. This rearrangement joins TRBV6-2 or TRBV6-3 to TRBJ2-2; 8 nucleotides match TRBD2. V shed 4 bases, J shed 5 bases, and the junction held 6 bases outside the gene matches. The germline V gene has CDR1 MNHEY and CDR2 SVGEGT. The CDR3 loop spans 15 amino acids. CDR3 coding DNA: TGTGCCAGCAGTTTTGGCGGGGGGTCTACCGGGGAGCTGTTTTTT. Translated: CASSFGGGSTGELFF.

Many counts were recorded for this clonotype. This chain uses TRBV6-1 with TRBJ2-7; D unresolved. V was clipped by 5 bases and J by 1 base, with 12 bases between them. CDR3 length: 14 amino acids. Germline V lookup: CDR1 MNHNS, CDR2 SASEGT. The CDR3 loop reads CASSPKETSYEQYF. The CDR3 nucleotides are TGTGCCAGCAGTCCCAAAGAAACTTCCTACGAGCAGTACTTC.

This clonotype has only a few counts. The V and J genes are TRBV12-3 or TRBV12-4 and TRBJ2-1; D is unresolved. V shed 6 bases and J shed 7 bases, with 22 bases lying between them. The CDR3 consists of 16 residues. The CDR3 loop reads CASSIRHSSFWNEQFF. DNA of the CDR3: TGTGCCAGCAGCATAAGACACAGTAGCTTTTGGAATGAGCAGTTCTTC.

This clonotype was detected many times. The CDR3 sequence: CASSRAGNTIYF. The DNA for the CDR3 is TGTGCCAGCAGTCGGGCTGGAAACACCATATATTTT. J is TRBJ1-3 and V is TRBV12-3 or TRBV12-4; D unclear. The CDR3 loop spans 12 amino acids. Between the trimmed V and J ends, which lost 5 bases and 2 bases, there was a span of 4 bases.

This clonotype was seen a handful of times. The chain combines TRBV7-6 with TRBJ2-7; TRBD1 matches 8 bases. Germline V gene data show CDR1 as SGHVS and CDR2 as FNYEAQ. CDR3 length equals 14 residues. The junction had 4 bases not matched to a gene; V was cut back by 1 base and J by 5 bases. The CDR3 reads CASSLGTGYHEQYF. CDR3 in DNA: TGTGCCAGCAGCTTAGGGACAGGGTACCACGAGCAGTACTTC.

The V call is TRBV11-2, the J call TRBJ2-4; 8 nucleotides align to TRBD2. V dropped 5 bases and J dropped 0; count of bases not matched to a gene: 18. The germline CDR1 and CDR2 sequences are SGHAT and FQNNGV. The CDR3 has 20 residues. Here the CDR3 reads CASSPGLDGRVILAKNIQYF. Written as DNA, the CDR3 is TGTGCCAGCAGCCCCGGGTTGGACGGGAGGGTAATACTAGCCAAAAACATTCAGTACTTC.

This clonotype was seen ten or more times. The chain has TRBV6-1 and TRBJ1-4, with 8 bases matching TRBD1. The CDR3 has 15 residues. J was trimmed by 7 bases and V by 8 bases; bases with no gene match: 12. CDR1 is MNHNS and CDR2 is SASEGT in the germline V gene. The CDR3 DNA is TGTGCCAGCGCGGACTCAGGGGGCATCGGTGAAAAACTGTTTTTT. Protein: CASADSGGIGEKLFF.